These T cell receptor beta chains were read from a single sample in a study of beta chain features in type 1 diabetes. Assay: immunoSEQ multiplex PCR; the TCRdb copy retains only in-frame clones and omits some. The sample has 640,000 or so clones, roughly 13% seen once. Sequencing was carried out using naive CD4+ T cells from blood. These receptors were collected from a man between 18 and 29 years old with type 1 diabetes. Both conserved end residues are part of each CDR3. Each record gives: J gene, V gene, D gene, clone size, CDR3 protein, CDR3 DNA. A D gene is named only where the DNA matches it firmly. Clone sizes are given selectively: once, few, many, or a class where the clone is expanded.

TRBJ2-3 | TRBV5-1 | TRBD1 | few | CASSPRGKADTQYF | TGCGCCAGCAGCCCCAGGGGGAAGGCAGATACGCAGTATTTT
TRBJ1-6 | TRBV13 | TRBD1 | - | CASAVHTGTGGFSPLHF | TGTGCCAGCGCCGTACATACCGGGACAGGGGGCTTTTCACCCCTCCACTTT
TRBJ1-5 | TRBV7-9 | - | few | CASSALHSNQPQHF | TGTGCCAGCAGCGCACTCCATAGCAATCAGCCCCAGCATTTT
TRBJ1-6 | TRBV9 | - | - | CASSVEGNGLHSPLHF | TGTGCCAGCAGCGTAGAAGGAAATGGGTTACATTCACCCCTCCACTTT
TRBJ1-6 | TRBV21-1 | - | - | CASSSVGGDNSPLHF | TGTGCCAGCAGCTCAGTGGGGGGGGATAATTCACCCCTCCACTTT
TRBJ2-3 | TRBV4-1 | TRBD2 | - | CASTEGARGGRTDTQYF | TGCGCCAGCACCGAAGGGGCCCGGGGCGGGAGAACAGATACGCAGTATTTT
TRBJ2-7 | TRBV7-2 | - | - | CASSAGTVYEQYF | TGTGCCAGCAGCGCGGGGACAGTCTACGAGCAGTACTTC
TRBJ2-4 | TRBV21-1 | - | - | CASSKVGTEAKNIQYF | TGTGCCAGCAGCAAAGTCGGGACAGAAGCCAAAAACATTCAGTACTTC
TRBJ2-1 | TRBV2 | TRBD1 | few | CASTEGNRGHNEQFF | TGTGCCAGCACCGAAGGGAACAGGGGACACAATGAGCAGTTCTTC
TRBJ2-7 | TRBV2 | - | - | CATRPYGGQTYEQYF | TGTGCCACCAGGCCTTACGGGGGCCAAACCTACGAGCAGTACTTC
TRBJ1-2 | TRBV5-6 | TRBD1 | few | CASSLRTGNYGYTF | TGTGCCAGCAGCTTACGGACAGGGAACTATGGCTACACCTTC
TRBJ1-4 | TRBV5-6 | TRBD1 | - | CASSLPDRVREKLFF | TGTGCCAGCAGCTTGCCGGACAGGGTTCGAGAAAAACTGTTTTTT
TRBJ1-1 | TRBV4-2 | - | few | CASSQARGTEAFF | TGTGCCAGCAGCCAAGCAAGGGGCACTGAAGCTTTCTTT
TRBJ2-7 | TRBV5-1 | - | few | CASSPQGLGEQYF | TGCGCCAGCAGCCCACAGGGTCTAGGCGAGCAGTACTTC
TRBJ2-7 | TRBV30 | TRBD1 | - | CAWDRAHEQYF | TGTGCCTGGGACAGGGCTCACGAGCAGTACTTC
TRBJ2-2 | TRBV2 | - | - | CATFQGQANTGELFF | TGTGCCACCTTTCAGGGACAAGCAAACACCGGGGAGCTGTTTTTT
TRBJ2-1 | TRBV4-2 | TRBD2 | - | CASSQHQTSGKLEQFF | TGTGCCAGCAGCCAACACCAGACTAGCGGGAAGCTAGAGCAGTTCTTC
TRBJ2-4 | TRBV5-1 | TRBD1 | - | CASSPGQGFNIQYF | TGCGCCAGCAGCCCGGGACAGGGATTCAACATTCAGTACTTC
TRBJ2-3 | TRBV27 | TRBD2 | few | CASSPRSGGAKDTQYF | TGTGCCAGCAGTCCCCGTAGCGGGGGGGCCAAAGATACGCAGTATTTT
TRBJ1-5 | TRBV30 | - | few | CAWSRDIQPQHF | TGTGCCTGGAGTCGCGACATTCAGCCCCAGCATTTT
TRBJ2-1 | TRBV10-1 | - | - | CASSGTYNEQFF | TGCGCCAGCAGCGGGACTTACAATGAGCAGTTCTTC
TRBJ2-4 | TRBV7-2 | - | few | CASSLGQLAKNIQYF | TGTGCCAGCAGCTTAGGCCAGCTAGCCAAAAACATTCAGTACTTC
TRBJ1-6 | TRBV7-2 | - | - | CASSLAHPDNSPLHF | TGTGCCAGCAGCTTAGCGCACCCTGATAATTCACCCCTCCACTTT
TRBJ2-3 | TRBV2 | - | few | CASSEEDGWQHTQYF | TGTGCCAGCAGTGAAGAGGACGGGTGGCAGCATACGCAGTATTTT
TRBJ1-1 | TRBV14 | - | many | CASSQGTGAGAFF | TGTGCCAGCAGCCAAGGAACCGGGGCCGGAGCTTTCTTT
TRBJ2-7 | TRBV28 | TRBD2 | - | CASSLLTSGRSYEQYF | TGTGCCAGCAGTTTGCTGACTAGCGGGAGATCCTACGAGCAGTACTTC
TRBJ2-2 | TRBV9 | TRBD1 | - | CASSQDRDTGELFF | TGTGCCAGCAGCCAGGACAGGGACACCGGGGAGCTGTTTTTT
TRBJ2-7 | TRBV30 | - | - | CAWSVRGAVNF | TGTGCCTGGAGTGTAAGAGGGGCCGTGAACTTC
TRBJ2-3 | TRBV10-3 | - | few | CAARGELDTQYF | TGTGCCGCGAGGGGGGAGTTAGATACGCAGTATTTT